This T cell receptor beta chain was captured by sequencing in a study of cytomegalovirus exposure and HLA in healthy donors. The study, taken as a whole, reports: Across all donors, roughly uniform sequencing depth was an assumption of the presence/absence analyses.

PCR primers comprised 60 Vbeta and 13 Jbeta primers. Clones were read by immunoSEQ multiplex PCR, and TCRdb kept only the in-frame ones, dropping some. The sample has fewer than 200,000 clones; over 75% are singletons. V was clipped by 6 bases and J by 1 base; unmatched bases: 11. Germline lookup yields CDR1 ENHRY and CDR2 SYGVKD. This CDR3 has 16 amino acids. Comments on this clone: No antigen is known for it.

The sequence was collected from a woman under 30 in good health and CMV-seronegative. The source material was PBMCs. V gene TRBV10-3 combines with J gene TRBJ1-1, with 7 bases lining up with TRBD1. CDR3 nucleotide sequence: TGTGCCATCAGGAATTACCAGGGGGGTGGGAACACTGAAGCTTTCTTT. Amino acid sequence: CAIRNYQGGGNTEAFF.